The text below deals with one T cell receptor (beta chain). As yet, its antigen is unknown. The record originates from a study of T cell responses to AZD1222 COVID-19 vaccine. Clones were sequenced by immunoSEQ multiplex PCR, and TCRdb holds only the in-frame ones, with some missing. The data hold around 150,000 clones, with roughly 89% observed a single time. The CDR3 is made up of 14 amino acids. V lost 2 bases and J lost 0, with 9 bases in between. Germline CDR1 and CDR2: SGHNT and YYREEE (reference sequence). Notes on the study in general: Dominant CD4 TCR responses targeted spike regions 160-218 and 743-854.

The specimen comprised peripheral blood, sampled on day 0 of AZD1222 vaccination. The rearrangement links TRBV5-4 to TRBJ2-7; D uncertain. This receptor was taken from an adult in good health. This chain's CDR3 is CASSLKGDSYEQYF. The CDR3, as DNA: TGTGCCAGCAGCTTAAAGGGTGACTCCTACGAGCAGTACTTC.